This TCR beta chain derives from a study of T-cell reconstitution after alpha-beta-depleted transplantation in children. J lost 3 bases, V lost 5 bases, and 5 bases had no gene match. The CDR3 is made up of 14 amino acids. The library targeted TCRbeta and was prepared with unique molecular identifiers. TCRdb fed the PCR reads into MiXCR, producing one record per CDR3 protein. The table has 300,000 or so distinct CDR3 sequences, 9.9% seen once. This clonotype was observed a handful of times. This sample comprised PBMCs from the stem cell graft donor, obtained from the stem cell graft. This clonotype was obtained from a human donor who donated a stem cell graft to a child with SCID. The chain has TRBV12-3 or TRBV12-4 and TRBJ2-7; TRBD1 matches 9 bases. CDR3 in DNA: TGTGCCAGCAGTCACAGACAGGGGGTCTACGAGCAGTACTTC. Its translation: CASSHRQGVYEQYF.